This T cell receptor beta chain stems from a study of cytomegalovirus exposure and HLA in healthy donors. Overall study: Out of approximately 170 million T cells, an earlier analysis found some 110 million unique TCR beta sequences in total.

As concerns this clone: Its cognate antigen is unknown.

PCR was performed using 60 Vbeta and 13 Jbeta primers. Here immunoSEQ multiplex PCR was the method, and the copy in TCRdb shows in-frame clones only, minus some. The sample consists of 110,000 or so clones, over 55% of them appearing once. Overall study findings and caveats: Analysis was carried out at a later point, and it linked a missense DCLRE1C variant to TCR beta V- and J-gene trimming. A later analysis found most CMV-associated TCR beta chains apparently HLA-restricted. Rarity marked most TCR sequences, yet some public TCRs occurred in many donors.

This TCR was recovered from a young man in good health and CMV-seropositive. Sequencing used PBMCs.

CDR3 sequence reads: CASSIGGGAHEKLFF. The CDR3 nucleotides read TGTGCCAGCAGTATCGGTGGGGGGGCGCATGAAAAACTGTTTTTT. This sequence joins TRBV28 and TRBJ1-4; D is possibly TRBD1 (6 bases). The V gene lost 5 bases and the J gene lost 6 bases, with 16 bases spanning the gap. The CDR3 sequence is 15 residues long. The germline gives CDR1 MDHEN, CDR2 SYDVKM.